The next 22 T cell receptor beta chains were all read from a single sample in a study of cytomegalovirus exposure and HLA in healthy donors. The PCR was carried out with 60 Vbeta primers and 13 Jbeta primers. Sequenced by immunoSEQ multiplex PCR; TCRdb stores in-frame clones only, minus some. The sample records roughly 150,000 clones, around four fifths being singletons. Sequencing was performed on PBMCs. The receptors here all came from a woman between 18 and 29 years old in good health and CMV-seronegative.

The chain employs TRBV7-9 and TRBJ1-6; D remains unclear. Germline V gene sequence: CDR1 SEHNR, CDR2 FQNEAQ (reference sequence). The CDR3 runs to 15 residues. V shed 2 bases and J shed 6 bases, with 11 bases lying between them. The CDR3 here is CASSLISAANSPLHF. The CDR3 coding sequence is TGTGCCAGCAGCTTAATCAGCGCCGCTAATTCACCCCTCCACTTT.

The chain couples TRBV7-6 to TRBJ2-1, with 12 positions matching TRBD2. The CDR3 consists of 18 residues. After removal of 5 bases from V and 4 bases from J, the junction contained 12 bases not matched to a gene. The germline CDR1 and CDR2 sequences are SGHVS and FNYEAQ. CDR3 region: CASSVRLAGVVRYNEQFF. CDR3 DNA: TGTGCCAGCAGCGTGCGACTAGCGGGAGTTGTGCGGTACAATGAGCAGTTCTTC.

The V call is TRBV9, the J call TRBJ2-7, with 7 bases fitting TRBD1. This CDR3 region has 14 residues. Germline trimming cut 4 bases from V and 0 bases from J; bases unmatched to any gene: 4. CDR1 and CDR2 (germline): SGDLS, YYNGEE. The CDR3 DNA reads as TGTGCCAGCAGCACGAGGGACAGCTCCTACGAGCAGTACTTC. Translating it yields CASSTRDSSYEQYF. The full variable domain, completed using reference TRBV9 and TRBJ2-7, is DSGVTQTPKHLITATGQRVTLRCSPRSGDLSVYWYQQSLDQGLQFLIQYYNGEERAKGNILERFSAQQFPDLHSELNLSSLELGDSALYFCASSTRDSSYEQYFGPGTRLTVT.

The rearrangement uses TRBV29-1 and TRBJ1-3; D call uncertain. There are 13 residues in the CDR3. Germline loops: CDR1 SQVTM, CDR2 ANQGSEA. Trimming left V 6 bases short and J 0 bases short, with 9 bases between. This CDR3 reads CSVGDYSGNTIYF. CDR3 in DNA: TGCAGCGTGGGAGACTACTCTGGAAACACCATATATTTT.

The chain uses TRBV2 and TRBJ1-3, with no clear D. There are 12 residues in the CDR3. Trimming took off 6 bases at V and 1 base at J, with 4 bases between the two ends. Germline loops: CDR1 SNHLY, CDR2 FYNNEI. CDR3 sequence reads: CASSQSGNTIYF. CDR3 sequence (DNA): TGTGCCAGCAGCCAATCTGGAAACACCATATATTTT.

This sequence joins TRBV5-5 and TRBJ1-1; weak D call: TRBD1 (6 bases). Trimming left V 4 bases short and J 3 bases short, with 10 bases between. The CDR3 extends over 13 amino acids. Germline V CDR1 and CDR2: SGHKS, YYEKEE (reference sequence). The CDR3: CASSRDTYTEAFF. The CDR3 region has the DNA TGTGCCAGCAGCCGGGACACTTACACTGAAGCTTTCTTT.

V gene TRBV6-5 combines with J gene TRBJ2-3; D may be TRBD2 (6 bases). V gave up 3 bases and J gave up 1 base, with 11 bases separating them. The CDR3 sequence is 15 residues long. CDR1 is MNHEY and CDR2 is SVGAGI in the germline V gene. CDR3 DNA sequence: TGTGCCAGCAGTTATCGTCCTAGCGGCACAGATACGCAGTATTTT. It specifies CASSYRPSGTDTQYF.

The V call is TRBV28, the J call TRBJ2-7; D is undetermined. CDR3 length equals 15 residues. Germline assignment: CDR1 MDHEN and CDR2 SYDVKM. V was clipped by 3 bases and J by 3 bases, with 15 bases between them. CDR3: CASSFRGISNYEQYF. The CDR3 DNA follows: TGTGCCAGCAGTTTTCGAGGTATTTCAAACTACGAGCAGTACTTC.

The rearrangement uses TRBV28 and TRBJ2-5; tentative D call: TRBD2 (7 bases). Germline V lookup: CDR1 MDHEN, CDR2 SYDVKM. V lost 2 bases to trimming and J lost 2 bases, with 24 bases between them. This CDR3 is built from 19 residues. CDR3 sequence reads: CASSLSGRGRREWQETQYF. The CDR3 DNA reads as TGTGCCAGCAGTTTAAGTGGCCGGGGGCGGCGGGAGTGGCAAGAGACCCAGTACTTC.

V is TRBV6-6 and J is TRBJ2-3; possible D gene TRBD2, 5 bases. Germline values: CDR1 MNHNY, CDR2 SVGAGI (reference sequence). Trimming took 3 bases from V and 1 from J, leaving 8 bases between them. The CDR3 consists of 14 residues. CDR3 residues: CASSYAGGTDTQYF. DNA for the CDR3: TGTGCCAGCAGTTATGCGGGTGGCACAGATACGCAGTATTTT.

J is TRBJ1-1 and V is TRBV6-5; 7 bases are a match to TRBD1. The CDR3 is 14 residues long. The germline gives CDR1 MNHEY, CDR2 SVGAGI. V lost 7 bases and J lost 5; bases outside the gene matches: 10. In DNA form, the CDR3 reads TGTGCCAGCATCCCCATAGACAGGGATACTGAAGCTTTCTTT. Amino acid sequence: CASIPIDRDTEAFF.

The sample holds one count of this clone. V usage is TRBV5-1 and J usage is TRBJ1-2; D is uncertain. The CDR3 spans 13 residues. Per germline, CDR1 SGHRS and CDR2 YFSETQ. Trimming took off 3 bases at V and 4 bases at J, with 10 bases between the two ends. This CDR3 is CASSSDNSYGYTF. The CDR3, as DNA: TGCGCCAGCAGCTCCGACAATAGCTATGGCTACACCTTC.

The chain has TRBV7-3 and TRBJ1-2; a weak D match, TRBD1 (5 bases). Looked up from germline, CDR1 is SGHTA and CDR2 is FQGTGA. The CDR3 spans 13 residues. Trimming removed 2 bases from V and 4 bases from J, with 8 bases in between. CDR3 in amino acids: CASSLDRSYGYTF. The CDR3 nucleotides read TGTGCCAGCAGCTTAGACAGAAGCTATGGCTACACCTTC.

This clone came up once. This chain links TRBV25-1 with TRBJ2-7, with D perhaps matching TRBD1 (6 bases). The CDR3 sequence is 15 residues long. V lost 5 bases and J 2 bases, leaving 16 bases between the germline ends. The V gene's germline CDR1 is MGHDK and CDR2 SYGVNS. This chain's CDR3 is CASSTITGLTYEQYF. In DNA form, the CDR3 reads TGTGCCAGCAGTACAATCACAGGGTTAACCTACGAGCAGTACTTC.

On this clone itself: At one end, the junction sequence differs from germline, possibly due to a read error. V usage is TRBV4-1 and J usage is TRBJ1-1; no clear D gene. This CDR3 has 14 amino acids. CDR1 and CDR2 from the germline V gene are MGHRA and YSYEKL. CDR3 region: CASSQLLSNTEAFF. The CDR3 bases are TGTGCCAGCAGCCAACTACTGTCGAACACTGAAGCTTTCTTT.

CDR3 DNA: TGTGCCAGCAGTTGGACAGTGAACACTGAAGCTTTCTTT. It translates to CASSWTVNTEAFF. The chain is built from TRBV28 and TRBJ1-1, with TRBD1 as a possible D gene (6 bases). Trimming took off 4 bases at V and 0 bases at J, with 6 bases between the two ends. The CDR3 spans 13 residues. Germline lookup yields CDR1 MDHEN and CDR2 SYDVKM.

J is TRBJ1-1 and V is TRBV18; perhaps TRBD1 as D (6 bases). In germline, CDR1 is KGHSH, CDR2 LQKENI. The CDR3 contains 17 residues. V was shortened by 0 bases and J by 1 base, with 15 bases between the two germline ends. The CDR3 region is CASSPPTLGQKNTEAFF. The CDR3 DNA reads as TGTGCCAGCTCACCACCGACGTTAGGACAGAAGAACACTGAAGCTTTCTTT.

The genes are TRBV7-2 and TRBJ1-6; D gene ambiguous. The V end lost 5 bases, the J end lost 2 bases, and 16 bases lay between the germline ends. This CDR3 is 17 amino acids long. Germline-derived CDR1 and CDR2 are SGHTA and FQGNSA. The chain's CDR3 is CASSPPGDHPYNSPLHF. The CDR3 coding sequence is TGTGCCAGCAGCCCCCCAGGTGACCACCCCTATAATTCACCCCTCCACTTT. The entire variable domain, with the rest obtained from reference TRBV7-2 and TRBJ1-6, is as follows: GAGVSQSPSNKVTEKGKDVELRCDPISGHTALYWYRQSLGQGLEFLIYFQGNSAPDKSGLPSDRFSAERTGGSVSTLTIQRTQQEDSAVYLCASSPPGDHPYNSPLHFGNGTRLTVT.

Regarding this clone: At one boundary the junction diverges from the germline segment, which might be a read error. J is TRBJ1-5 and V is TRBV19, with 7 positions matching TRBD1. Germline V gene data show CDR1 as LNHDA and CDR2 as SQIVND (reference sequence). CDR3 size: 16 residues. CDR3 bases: TGTACCAGTAGTGATCCAACAGGGGATTGGGGTCAGCCCCAGCATTTT. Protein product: CTSSDPTGDWGQPQHF.

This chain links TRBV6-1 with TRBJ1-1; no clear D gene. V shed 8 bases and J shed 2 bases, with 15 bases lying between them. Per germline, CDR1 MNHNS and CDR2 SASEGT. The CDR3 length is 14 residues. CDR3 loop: CASSFDNPNTEAFF. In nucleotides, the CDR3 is TGTGCCAGCTCATTCGACAACCCCAACACTGAAGCTTTCTTT.

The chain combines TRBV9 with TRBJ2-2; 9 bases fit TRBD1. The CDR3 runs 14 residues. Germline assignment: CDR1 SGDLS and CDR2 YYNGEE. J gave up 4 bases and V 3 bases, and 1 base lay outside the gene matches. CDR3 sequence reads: CASSATGGTGELFF. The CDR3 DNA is TGTGCCAGCAGCGCGACAGGGGGCACCGGGGAGCTGTTTTTT.

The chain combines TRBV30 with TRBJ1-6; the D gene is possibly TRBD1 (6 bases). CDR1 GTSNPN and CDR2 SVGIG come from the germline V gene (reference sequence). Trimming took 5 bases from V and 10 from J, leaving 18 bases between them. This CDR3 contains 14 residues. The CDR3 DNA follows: TGTGCCTGGCAGAGAGGGGACATAGCCTCACCCCTCCACTTT. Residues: CAWQRGDIASPLHF.